These 23 T cell receptor beta chains originate from one sample sequenced in a study of blood T cell repertoires in COVID-19. The protocol was immunoSEQ multiplex PCR, while the TCRdb copy is restricted to in-frame clones and leaves out a portion. The sample shows roughly 250,000 clones, approximately 91% of them seen only once. The sample was PBMCs or T cells enriched from blood (not recorded which). These receptors came from a woman in her thirties or forties with acute COVID-19.

The chain employs TRBV6-5 and TRBJ2-3, with D unresolved. Trimming removed 5 bases at V and 6 bases at J, with 15 bases between. The CDR3 is 14 amino acids. CDR1 and CDR2 (germline): MNHEY, SVGAGI. This CDR3 reads CASSLIYTTDTQYF. CDR3 nucleotides: TGTGCCAGCAGTCTCATATATACAACCGATACGCAGTATTTT.

A word on this clone: The germline gene is not matched at one end of the junction; a read error may be the cause. The chain couples TRBV7-7 to TRBJ2-2, with 10 nucleotides matching TRBD2. Germline V gene sequence: CDR1 SSHAT, CDR2 FNYEAQ (reference sequence). The CDR3 contains 18 residues. CDR3 bases: TGTGCTAGCAGCTTGTATCCTAGCGGGAGCGTTAACACCGGGGAGCTGTTTTTT. It yields the protein CASSLYPSGSVNTGELFF.

This rearrangement joins TRBV5-5 to TRBJ1-4; 7 positions match TRBD1. J gave up 8 bases and V 1 base, and 11 bases lay outside the gene matches. The CDR3 is 16 residues long. CDR1 is SGHKS, CDR2 YYEKEE, per germline (reference sequence). For the CDR3, the DNA is TGTGCCAGCAGCTTGCATGTAGGTGCAGGGGGGGAAAAACTGTTTTTT. Its translation: CASSLHVGAGGEKLFF.

The chain links TRBV7-2 to TRBJ1-5; D perhaps matches TRBD1 (6 bases). Trimming removed 5 bases at V and 0 bases at J, with 14 bases between. The CDR3 loop spans 16 amino acids. CDR1 and CDR2 from the germline V gene are SGHTA and FQGNSA. The CDR3 protein is CASSRGGRRSNQPQHF. The CDR3 nucleotides read TGTGCCAGCAGCCGCGGGGGCCGCCGTAGCAATCAGCCCCAGCATTTT. Based on the CDR3 plus reference TRBV7-2 and TRBJ1-5, the full variable domain is GAGVSQSPSNKVTEKGKDVELRCDPISGHTALYWYRQSLGQGLEFLIYFQGNSAPDKSGLPSDRFSAERTGGSVSTLTIQRTQQEDSAVYLCASSRGGRRSNQPQHFGDGTRLSIL.

This rearrangement joins TRBV11-2 to TRBJ2-1; D is unclear. V lost 0 bases and J lost 4, with 7 bases in between. CDR3 length equals 14 residues. Germline CDR1 reads SGHAT; CDR2 reads FQNNGV. CDR3 sequence reads: CASSLDRVYNEQFF. CDR3 in DNA: TGTGCCAGCAGCTTAGATCGAGTATACAATGAGCAGTTCTTC. Based on the CDR3 plus reference TRBV11-2 and TRBJ2-1, the full variable domain is EAGVAQSPRYKIIEKRQSVAFWCNPISGHATLYWYQQILGQGPKLLIQFQNNGVVDDSQLPKDRFSAERLKGVDSTLKIQPAKLEDSAVYLCASSLDRVYNEQFFGPGTRLTVL.

This clone was counted a few times. J is TRBJ1-6 and V is TRBV9; 10 bases agree with TRBD1. V trimming: 3 bases; J trimming: 5 bases; junction bases outside the gene matches: 8. Germline V gene sequence: CDR1 SGDLS, CDR2 YYNGEE. This CDR3 is built from 17 residues. In DNA, the CDR3 is TGTGCCAGCAGCGCCAAGCCGGGGACAGGGGATAATTCACCCCTCCACTTT. It yields the protein CASSAKPGTGDNSPLHF. Full variable domain (remainder filled in from reference TRBV9 and TRBJ1-6): DSGVTQTPKHLITATGQRVTLRCSPRSGDLSVYWYQQSLDQGLQFLIQYYNGEERAKGNILERFSAQQFPDLHSELNLSSLELGDSALYFCASSAKPGTGDNSPLHFGNGTRLTVT.

V gene TRBV7-2 combines with J gene TRBJ1-3; D may be TRBD1 (5 bases). The CDR3 spans 12 residues. The germline V gene encodes CDR1 SGHTA and CDR2 FQGNSA. Trimming shortened V by 1 base and J by 10 bases, and 8 bases separated the two germline ends. The CDR3 loop reads CASSLEGRTIYF. In DNA form, the CDR3 reads TGTGCCAGCAGCTTAGAGGGGAGGACCATATATTTT.

The rearrangement joins TRBV4-1 to TRBJ2-7; D is perhaps TRBD2 (6 bases). The CDR3 is 12 residues long. The germline gives CDR1 MGHRA, CDR2 YSYEKL. Deletions cut 4 bases from V and 9 bases from J, with 13 bases between. The CDR3 protein is CASSPAGSTQYF. In nucleotides, the CDR3 is TGCGCCAGCAGCCCGGCGGGGTCGACGCAGTACTTC.

The genes are TRBV3-1 (or the pseudogene TRBV3-2) and TRBJ2-3, with D perhaps matching TRBD2 (5 bases). V gave up 0 bases and J gave up 4 bases, with 14 bases separating them. Germline CDR1 reads LGHDT; CDR2 reads YNNKEL (reference sequence). This CDR3 is 16 amino acids long. CDR3 nucleotides: TGTGCCAGCAGCCAAGAAACCGGGAACCTACCAGATACGCAGTATTTT. Protein sequence: CASSQETGNLPDTQYF.

The rearrangement joins TRBV4-3 to TRBJ2-7; no clear D gene. The CDR3 has 15 amino acids. Germline assignment: CDR1 LGHNA and CDR2 YSLEER. V lost 0 bases and J 0 bases, leaving 9 bases between the germline ends. CDR3 residues: CASSQDFSNSYEQYF. The CDR3 DNA sequence: TGCGCCAGCAGCCAAGATTTTAGCAACTCCTACGAGCAGTACTTC.

The chain employs TRBV28 and TRBJ1-4; 7 bases are a match to TRBD1. The V and J ends lost 3 bases and 8 bases, in that order; junction bases with no gene match: 9. Germline V gives CDR1 MDHEN, CDR2 SYDVKM. The CDR3 runs 15 residues. The CDR3 sequence: CASSFRQGLGEKLFF. In nucleotides, the CDR3 is TGTGCCAGCAGTTTTCGACAGGGCCTTGGAGAAAAACTGTTTTTT.

The chain links TRBV28 to TRBJ1-4, with D uncertain. Per germline, CDR1 MDHEN and CDR2 SYDVKM. The CDR3 is 13 amino acids. Trimming pared 8 bases from V and 0 bases from J, leaving 7 bases between. CDR3 sequence: CASLPATNEKLFF. CDR3 bases: TGTGCCAGCCTCCCCGCAACTAATGAAAAACTGTTTTTT.

The chain links TRBV2 to TRBJ2-5; 10 bases agree with TRBD2. The V segment lost 3 bases and the J segment 9 bases; nucleotides outside the gene matches: 10. The germline CDR1 and CDR2 sequences are SNHLY and FYNNEI. CDR3 size: 15 residues. This CDR3 is CASSDERGGRSAQYF. DNA of the CDR3: TGTGCCAGCAGTGACGAGCGGGGGGGCCGATCGGCCCAGTACTTC.

CDR3 bases: TGTGCCACCAGTGATGCGTCAGGGGGGAATGAGCAGTTCTTC. As protein: CATSDASGGNEQFF. The chain has TRBV24-1 and TRBJ2-1; the D gene is possibly TRBD1 (7 bases). Germline values: CDR1 KGHDR, CDR2 SFDVKD. V dropped 3 bases and J dropped 7 bases, with 12 bases sitting between them. The CDR3 totals 14 residues.

The chain employs TRBV19 and TRBJ1-2; maybe TRBD1 (5 bases). This CDR3 has 13 amino acids. Per the germline V gene, CDR1 is LNHDA and CDR2 is SQIVND (reference sequence). The V and J ends lost 0 bases and 8 bases respectively, with 10 bases between them. CDR3 in DNA: TGTGCCAGTAGTATAGATGGAGGGACCGGCTACACCTTC. Translation gives CASSIDGGTGYTF. Combining the CDR3 with reference TRBV19 and TRBJ1-2 gives the whole variable domain DGGITQSPKYLFRKEGQNVTLSCEQNLNHDAMYWYRQDPGQGLRLIYYSQIVNDFQKGDIAEGYSVSREKKESFPLTVTSAQKNPTAFYLCASSIDGGTGYTFGSGTRLTVV.

In DNA, the CDR3 is TGTGCCAGCAGCTTAAAATCGCAGGACGTAAGGGGTGGCTACACCTTC. This encodes CASSLKSQDVRGGYTF. The chain links TRBV7-2 to TRBJ1-2, with D possibly being TRBD1 (5 bases). The V end lost 2 bases, the J end lost 7 bases, and 20 bases lay between the germline ends. The V gene's germline CDR1 is SGHTA and CDR2 FQGNSA. The CDR3 sequence is 16 residues long.

V is TRBV7-9 and J is TRBJ1-1; 11 bases match TRBD1. V was clipped by 5 bases and J by 2 bases; unmatched bases: 10. CDR1 is SEHNR and CDR2 is FQNEAQ in the germline V gene (reference sequence). The CDR3 length is 17 residues. This CDR3 is CASSAQPGQGVNTEAFF. The CDR3 coding sequence is TGTGCCAGCAGCGCACAACCGGGACAGGGGGTAAACACTGAAGCTTTCTTT.

The chain employs TRBV11-2 and TRBJ1-1; a possible D gene is TRBD1 (6 bases). Trimming left V 3 bases short and J 4 bases short, with 15 bases between. The CDR3 has 15 residues. The germline V gene has CDR1 SGHAT and CDR2 FQNNGV. The CDR3 coding sequence is TGTGCCAGCAGCTTGAGAGGGGGGGGTAGCACTGAAGCTTTCTTT. Residues: CASSLRGGGSTEAFF.

In this sample, this clone turned up once. The gene calls are TRBV11-3 and TRBJ2-2, with 9 bases matching TRBD2. The CDR3 loop spans 15 amino acids. The V gene end was trimmed by 1 base and the J gene end by 3 bases; junction bases not matched to a gene: 0. The germline V gene encodes CDR1 SGHNT and CDR2 YENEEA. In nucleotides, the CDR3 is TGTGCCAGCAGCTTAGGCGGGAGGGACACCGGGGAGCTGTTTTTT. As protein: CASSLGGRDTGELFF.

This chain uses TRBV9 with TRBJ2-1, with TRBD2 as a possible D gene (5 bases). The V gene lost 2 bases and the J gene lost 1 base, with 10 bases spanning the gap. Germline V gene sequence: CDR1 SGDLS, CDR2 YYNGEE. The CDR3 covers 15 residues. Here the CDR3 reads CASSVEDSSYNEQFF. CDR3 nucleotides: TGTGCCAGCAGCGTTGAGGACTCGTCCTACAATGAGCAGTTCTTC. The full variable domain, with the rest looked up from reference TRBV9 and TRBJ2-1, is DSGVTQTPKHLITATGQRVTLRCSPRSGDLSVYWYQQSLDQGLQFLIQYYNGEERAKGNILERFSAQQFPDLHSELNLSSLELGDSALYFCASSVEDSSYNEQFFGPGTRLTVL.

The chain links TRBV4-2 to TRBJ2-1; perhaps TRBD2 as D (6 bases). CDR1 is LGHNA, CDR2 YNFKEQ, per germline. The CDR3 runs 14 residues. V lost 1 base and J 14 bases, leaving 18 bases between the germline ends. In DNA form, the CDR3 reads TGTGCCAGCAGCCAAGCCCACGGGAGTATTTATAAGTTCTTC. Amino acids: CASSQAHGSIYKFF.

The rearrangement links TRBV18 to TRBJ1-2; 9 nucleotides line up with TRBD1. Looked up from germline, CDR1 is KGHSH and CDR2 is LQKENI. The length of the CDR3 is 15 residues. The junction had 9 bases not matched to a gene; V was cut back by 3 bases and J by 7 bases. The CDR3 bases are TGTGCCAGCTCACCGTCCTCGGGACAGGGTTTTGGCTACACCTTC. Translated, it gives CASSPSSGQGFGYTF.

The chain carries TRBV7-2 and TRBJ2-2; tentative D call: TRBD2 (6 bases). From germline, CDR1 is SGHTA and CDR2 FQGNSA. The CDR3 is 14 amino acids. The V and J ends lost 2 bases and 7 bases respectively, with 11 bases between them. The CDR3 DNA reads TGTGCCAGCAGCTTACGGGGGTGGAACGGGGAGCTGTTTTTT. Encoded protein: CASSLRGWNGELFF.